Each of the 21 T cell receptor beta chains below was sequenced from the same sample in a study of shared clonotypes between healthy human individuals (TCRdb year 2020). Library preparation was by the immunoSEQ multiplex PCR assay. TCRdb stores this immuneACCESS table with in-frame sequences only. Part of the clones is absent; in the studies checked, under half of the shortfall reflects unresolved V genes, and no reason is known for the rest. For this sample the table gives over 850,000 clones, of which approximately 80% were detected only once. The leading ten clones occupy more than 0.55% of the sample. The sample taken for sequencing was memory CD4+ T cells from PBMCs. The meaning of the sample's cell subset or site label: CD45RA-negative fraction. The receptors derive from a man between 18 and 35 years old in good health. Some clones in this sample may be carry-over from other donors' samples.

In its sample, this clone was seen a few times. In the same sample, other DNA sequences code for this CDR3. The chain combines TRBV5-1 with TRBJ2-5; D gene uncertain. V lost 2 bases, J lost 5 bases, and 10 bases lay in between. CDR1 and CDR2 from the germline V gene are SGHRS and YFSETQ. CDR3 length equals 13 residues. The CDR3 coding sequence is TGCGCCAGCAGCTTTGTGGGCCGGGAGACCCAGTACTTC. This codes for CASSFVGRETQYF.

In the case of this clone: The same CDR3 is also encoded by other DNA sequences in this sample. CDR3 amino acids: CASSLGWETQYF. CDR3 in DNA: TGTGCCAGCAGCTTAGGTTGGGAGACCCAGTACTTC. The J gene is TRBJ2-5, the V gene TRBV7-2; D is unclear. The length of the CDR3 is 12 residues. Trimming pared 1 base from V and 5 bases from J, leaving 5 bases between. Germline CDR1 SGHTA, CDR2 FQGNSA.

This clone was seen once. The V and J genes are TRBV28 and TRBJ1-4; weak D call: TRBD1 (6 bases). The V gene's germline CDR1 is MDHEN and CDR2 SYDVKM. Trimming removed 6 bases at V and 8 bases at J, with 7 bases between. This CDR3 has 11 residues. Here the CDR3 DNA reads TGTGCCAGCAGAGGGGGGGAAAAACTGTTTTTT. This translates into CASRGGEKLFF. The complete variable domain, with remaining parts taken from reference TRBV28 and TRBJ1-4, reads DVKVTQSSRYLVKRTGEKVFLECVQDMDHENMFWYRQDPGLGLRLIYFSYDVKMKEKGDIPEGYSVSREKKERFSLILESASTNQTSMYLCASRGGEKLFFGSGTQLSVL.

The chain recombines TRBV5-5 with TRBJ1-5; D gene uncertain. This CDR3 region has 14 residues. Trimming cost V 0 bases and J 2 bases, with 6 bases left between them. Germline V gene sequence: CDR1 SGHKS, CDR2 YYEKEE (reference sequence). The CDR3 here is CASSLAGGNQPQHF. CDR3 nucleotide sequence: TGTGCCAGCAGCTTGGCCGGGGGCAATCAGCCCCAGCATTTT.

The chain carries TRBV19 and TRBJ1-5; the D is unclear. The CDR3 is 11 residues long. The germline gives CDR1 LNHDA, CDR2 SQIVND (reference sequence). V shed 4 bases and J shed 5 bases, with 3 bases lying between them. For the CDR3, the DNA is TGTGCCAGTAGTACCTATCAGCCCCAGCATTTT. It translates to CASSTYQPQHF.

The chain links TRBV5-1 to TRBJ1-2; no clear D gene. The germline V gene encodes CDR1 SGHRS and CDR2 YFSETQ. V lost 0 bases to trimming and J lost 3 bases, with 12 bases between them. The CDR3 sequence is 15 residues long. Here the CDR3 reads CASSLGSIQHYGYTF. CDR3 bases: TGCGCCAGCAGCTTGGGCAGCATCCAGCACTATGGCTACACCTTC.

CDR3 residues: CASSFLAGEGGELFF. CDR3 sequence (DNA): TGTGCCAGCAGCTTCTTAGCGGGAGAGGGCGGGGAGCTGTTTTTT. The chain has TRBV7-3 and TRBJ2-2; 9 bases map to TRBD2. The CDR3 sequence is 15 residues long. J gave up 7 bases and V 3 bases, and 6 bases lay outside the gene matches. Germline CDR1 and CDR2: SGHTA and FQGTGA.

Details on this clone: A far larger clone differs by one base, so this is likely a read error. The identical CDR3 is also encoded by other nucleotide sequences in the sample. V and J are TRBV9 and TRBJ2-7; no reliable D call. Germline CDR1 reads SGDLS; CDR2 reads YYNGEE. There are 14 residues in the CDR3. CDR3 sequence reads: CASSVDGVVGEQYF. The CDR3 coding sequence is TGTGCAAGCAGCGTAGATGGGGTCGTAGGTGAGCAGTACTTC.

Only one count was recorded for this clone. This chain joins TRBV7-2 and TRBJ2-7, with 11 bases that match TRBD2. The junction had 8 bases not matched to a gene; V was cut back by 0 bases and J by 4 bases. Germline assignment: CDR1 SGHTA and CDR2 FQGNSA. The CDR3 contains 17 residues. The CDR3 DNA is TGTGCCAGCAGCTTAGCGATGACTAGCGGGAACGAATACGAGCAGTACTTC. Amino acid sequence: CASSLAMTSGNEYEQYF. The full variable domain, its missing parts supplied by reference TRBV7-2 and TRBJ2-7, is GAGVSQSPSNKVTEKGKDVELRCDPISGHTALYWYRQSLGQGLEFLIYFQGNSAPDKSGLPSDRFSAERTGGSVSTLTIQRTQQEDSAVYLCASSLAMTSGNEYEQYFGPGTRLTVT.

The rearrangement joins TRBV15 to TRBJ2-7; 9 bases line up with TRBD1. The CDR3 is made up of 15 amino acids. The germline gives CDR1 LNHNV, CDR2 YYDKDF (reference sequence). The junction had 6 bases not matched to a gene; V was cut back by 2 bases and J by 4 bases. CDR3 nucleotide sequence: TGTGCCACCAGCAGAAACAGGGGGCCGGGGTACGAGCAGTACTTC. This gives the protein CATSRNRGPGYEQYF.

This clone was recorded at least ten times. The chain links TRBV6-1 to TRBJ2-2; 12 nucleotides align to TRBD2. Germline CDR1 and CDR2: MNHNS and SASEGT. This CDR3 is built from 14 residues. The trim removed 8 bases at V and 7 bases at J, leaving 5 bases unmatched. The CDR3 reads CASLRLAGVGELFF. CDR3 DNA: TGTGCCAGCTTACGACTAGCGGGAGTCGGGGAGCTGTTTTTT.

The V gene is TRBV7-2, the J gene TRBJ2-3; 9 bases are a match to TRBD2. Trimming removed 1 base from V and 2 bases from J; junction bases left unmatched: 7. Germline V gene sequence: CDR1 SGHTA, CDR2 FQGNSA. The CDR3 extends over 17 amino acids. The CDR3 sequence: CASSLGASGIITDTQYF. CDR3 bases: TGTGCCAGCAGCTTAGGGGCTAGCGGGATTATCACAGATACGCAGTATTTT. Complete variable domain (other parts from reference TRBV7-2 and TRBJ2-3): GAGVSQSPSNKVTEKGKDVELRCDPISGHTALYWYRQSLGQGLEFLIYFQGNSAPDKSGLPSDRFSAERTGGSVSTLTIQRTQQEDSAVYLCASSLGASGIITDTQYFGPGTRLTVL.

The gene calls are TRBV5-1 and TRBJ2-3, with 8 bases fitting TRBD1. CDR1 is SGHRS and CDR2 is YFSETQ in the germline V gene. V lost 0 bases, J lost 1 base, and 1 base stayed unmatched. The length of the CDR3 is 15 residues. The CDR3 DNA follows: TGCGCCAGCAGCTTGGTGACAGGGGGCACAGATACGCAGTATTTT. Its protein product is CASSLVTGGTDTQYF.

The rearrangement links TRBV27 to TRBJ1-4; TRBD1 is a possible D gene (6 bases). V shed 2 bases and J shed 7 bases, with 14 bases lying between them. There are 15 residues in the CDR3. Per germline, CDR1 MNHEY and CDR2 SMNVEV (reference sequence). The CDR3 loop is CASSLGGNRVEKLFF. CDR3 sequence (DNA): TGTGCCAGCAGTTTAGGGGGCAACAGGGTTGAAAAACTGTTTTTT.

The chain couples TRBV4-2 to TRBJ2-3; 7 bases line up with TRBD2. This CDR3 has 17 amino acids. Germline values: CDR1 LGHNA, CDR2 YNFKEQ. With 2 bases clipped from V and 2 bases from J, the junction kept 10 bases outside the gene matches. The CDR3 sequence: CASSQSSTSRVTDTQYF. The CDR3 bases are TGTGCCAGCAGCCAAAGTTCGACTAGCAGAGTCACAGATACGCAGTATTTT.

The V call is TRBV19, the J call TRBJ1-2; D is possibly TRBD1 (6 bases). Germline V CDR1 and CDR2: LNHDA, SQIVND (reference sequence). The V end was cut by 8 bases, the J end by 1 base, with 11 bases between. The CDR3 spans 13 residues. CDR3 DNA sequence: TGTGCCAGTGCCACAGGGATTAACTATGGCTACACCTTC. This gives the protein CASATGINYGYTF.

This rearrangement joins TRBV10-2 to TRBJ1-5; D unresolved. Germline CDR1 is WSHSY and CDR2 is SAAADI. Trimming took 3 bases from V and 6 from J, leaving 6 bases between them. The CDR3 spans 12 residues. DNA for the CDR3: TGCGCCAGCAGTGAATACGCTCAGCCCCAGCATTTT. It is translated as CASSEYAQPQHF.

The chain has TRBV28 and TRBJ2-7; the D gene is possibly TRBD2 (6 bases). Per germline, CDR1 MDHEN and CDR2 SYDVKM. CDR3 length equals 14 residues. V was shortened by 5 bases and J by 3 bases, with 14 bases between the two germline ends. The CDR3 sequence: CASSPSGVDYEQYF. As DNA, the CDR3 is TGTGCCAGCAGTCCTTCGGGGGTTGACTACGAGCAGTACTTC.

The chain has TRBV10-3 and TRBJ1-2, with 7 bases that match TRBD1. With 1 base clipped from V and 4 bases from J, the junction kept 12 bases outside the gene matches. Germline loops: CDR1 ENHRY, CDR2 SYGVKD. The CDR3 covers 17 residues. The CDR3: CAISELVSPTGSYGYTF. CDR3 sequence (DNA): TGTGCCATCAGTGAGTTGGTATCGCCGACAGGGTCCTATGGCTACACCTTC.

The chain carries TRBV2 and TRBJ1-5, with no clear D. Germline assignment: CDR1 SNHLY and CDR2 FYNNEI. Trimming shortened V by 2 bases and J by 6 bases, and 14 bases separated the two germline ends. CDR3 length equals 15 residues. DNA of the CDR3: TGTGCCAGCAGTGAACTGGGATTTCTGGGTCAGCCCCAGCATTTT. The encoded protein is CASSELGFLGQPQHF.

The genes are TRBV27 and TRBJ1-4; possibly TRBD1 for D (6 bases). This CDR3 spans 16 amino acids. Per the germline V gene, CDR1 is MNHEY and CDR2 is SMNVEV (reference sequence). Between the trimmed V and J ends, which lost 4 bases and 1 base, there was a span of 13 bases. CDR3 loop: CASSSGGGRTNEKLFF. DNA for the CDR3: TGTGCCAGCAGTTCGGGAGGGGGGAGAACTAATGAAAAACTGTTTTTT.